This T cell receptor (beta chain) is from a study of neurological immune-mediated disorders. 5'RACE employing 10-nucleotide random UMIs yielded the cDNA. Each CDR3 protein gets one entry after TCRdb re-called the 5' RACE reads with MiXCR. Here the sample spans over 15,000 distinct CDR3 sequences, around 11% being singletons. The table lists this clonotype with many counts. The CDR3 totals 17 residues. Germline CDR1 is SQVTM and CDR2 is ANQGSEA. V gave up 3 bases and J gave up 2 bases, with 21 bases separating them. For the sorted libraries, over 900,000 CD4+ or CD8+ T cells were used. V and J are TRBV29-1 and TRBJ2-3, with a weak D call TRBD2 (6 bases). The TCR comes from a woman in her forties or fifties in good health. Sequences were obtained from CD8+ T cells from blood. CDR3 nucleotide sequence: TGCAGCGTTGACGGTTTAGGGCTAGCGCCGACCACAGATACGCAGTATTTT. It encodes CSVDGLGLAPTTDTQYF.